Listed below are T cell receptor beta chains from one sample, sequenced in a study of T cell changes during pregnancy in multiple sclerosis. TCRdb keeps only in-frame clones here, not all; method: immunoSEQ multiplex PCR. The sample lists around 56,000 clones, over 75% occurring once. Sample: peripheral blood, taken in the first trimester of pregnancy. The receptors derive from a female donor in good health, enrolled as a control in a pregnancy study. Each CDR3 is given without its conserved first and last residue. Fields, in order: J gene, V gene, clone size, CDR3 protein. Size is stated for part of the rows, as once, few or many counts, or as a class when the clone is expanded.

TRBJ2-3,TRBV6-1,.,ASSGLLAGSTDTQY
TRBJ2-5,TRBV2,.,ASSPKGPYPETQY
TRBJ2-7,TRBV30,.,AWMGSLIEQY
TRBJ2-7,TRBV29-1,.,SVLGGLAGHEQY
TRBJ1-3,TRBV23-1,.,ASTRGGGSGNTIY
TRBJ2-3,TRBV30,.,AWTVARGGSDTQY
TRBJ2-5,TRBV9,.,ASSVGGTGQETQY
TRBJ2-1,TRBV2,.,ASSPLAGVVNEQF
TRBJ2-1,TRBV29-1,.,SVVGTAYNEQF
TRBJ2-7,TRBV19,.,ASSMGSGRNYEQY
TRBJ1-4,TRBV7-9,.,ATRDRDYEKLF
TRBJ1-4,TRBV2,.,ASRVGQGATNEKLF
TRBJ2-5,TRBV6-1,.,ASIPTGPQETQY
TRBJ1-1,TRBV7-9,.,ASTLFGTNTEAF
TRBJ1-2,TRBV27,.,ASRRNDRGSNYGYT
TRBJ2-7,TRBV19,.,ASSRDRDAFYEQY
TRBJ2-7,TRBV5-6,once,ASSAPGQGANDPAPEQY
TRBJ1-6,TRBV30,.,AWNGGIGSPLH
TRBJ2-7,TRBV6-1,.,ASSAASGTLTYEQY
TRBJ2-7,TRBV7-9,.,ASNTGLSGRGYEQY
TRBJ2-5,TRBV29-1,.,SVASGTSGEETQY
TRBJ1-4,TRBV19,medium-sized,ASSPGQGGTNEKLF
TRBJ2-7,TRBV10-3,.,AISLQLAGSGEQY
TRBJ1-5,TRBV6-6,.,ASSYEGRNQPQH
TRBJ2-7,TRBV6-1,.,ASEFGGHEQY
TRBJ1-2,TRBV6-6,few,ASSYDAIGYGYT
TRBJ2-2,TRBV27,.,ASTSSDYRGELF
TRBJ1-4,TRBV6-1,.,ASSEHSTNEKLF
TRBJ2-5,TRBV20-1,.,SAGRGETQY
TRBJ1-2,TRBV7-6,.,ASSSTGNYGYT
TRBJ2-1,TRBV6-4,.,ASSPKGTSGSYEQF
TRBJ1-1,TRBV5-1,.,ASRSWGDTEAF
TRBJ1-1,TRBV19,.,ASSLPGGNTEAF
TRBJ1-5,TRBV6-1,once,ASSEVRGGNQPQH
TRBJ2-2,TRBV19,few,ATFGGELF
TRBJ2-2,TRBV5-1,.,ASTRSSGGTNTGELF
TRBJ2-3,TRBV6-1,.,ASSETSGTTDTQY
TRBJ2-3,TRBV14,.,ASSFHGGGPSTDTQY
TRBJ2-7,TRBV6-5,once,ASSPAYEQY
TRBJ1-5,TRBV7-2,once,ASSPRGFGNQPQH
TRBJ2-2,TRBV7-2,.,ASSSLRLAGGGELF
TRBJ1-2,TRBV14,.,ASSHVQGHYGYT
TRBJ2-1,TRBV11-3,.,ASSLAGGHEQF
TRBJ2-3,TRBV5-1,.,ASSLAGDTQY
TRBJ2-2,TRBV2,.,ASSGGQANTGELF
TRBJ1-1,TRBV5-4,.,ASSTPGQGHTEAF
TRBJ2-2,TRBV27,.,ASSLAAGELF
TRBJ2-5,TRBV5-1,.,ASSLARSSGWEETQY
TRBJ2-7,TRBV5-1,.,ASSLDPGVGEQY
TRBJ2-7,TRBV19,.,ASSAVAGATYEQY
TRBJ1-2,TRBV6-1,.,ASSEILGRGYT
TRBJ1-6,TRBV6-1,.,ASSGNVGGPLH
TRBJ2-1,TRBV5-1,.,ASSPLGGNEQF
TRBJ1-5,TRBV28,once,ASRQGGNNQPQH
TRBJ2-1,TRBV5-5,.,ASSLAKGATPNEQF
TRBJ2-7,TRBV11-3,.,ASSSQGTGAYEQY